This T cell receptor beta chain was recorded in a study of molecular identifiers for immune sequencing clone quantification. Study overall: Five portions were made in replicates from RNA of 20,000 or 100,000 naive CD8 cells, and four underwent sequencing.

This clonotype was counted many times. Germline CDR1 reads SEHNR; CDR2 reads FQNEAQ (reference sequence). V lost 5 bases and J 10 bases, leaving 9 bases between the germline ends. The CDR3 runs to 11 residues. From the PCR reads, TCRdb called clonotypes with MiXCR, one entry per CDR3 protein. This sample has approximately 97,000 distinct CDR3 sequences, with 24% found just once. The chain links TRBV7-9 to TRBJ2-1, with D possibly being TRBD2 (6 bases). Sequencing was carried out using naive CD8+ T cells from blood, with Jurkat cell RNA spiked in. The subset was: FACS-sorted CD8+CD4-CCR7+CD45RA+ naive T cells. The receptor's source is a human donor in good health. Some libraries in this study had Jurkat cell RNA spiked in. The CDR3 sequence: CASSRGSEQFF. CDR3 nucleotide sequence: TGTGCCAGCAGCCGGGGGTCGGAGCAGTTCTTC.